Following are 20 T cell receptor beta chains from one sample sequenced in a study of cytomegalovirus exposure and HLA in healthy donors. The study ran its PCR with 60 Vbeta and 13 Jbeta primers. Profiling relied on immunoSEQ multiplex PCR, and the TCRdb table lists in-frame clones only, not all of them. The table records 140,000 to 150,000 clones, roughly four fifths of them present only once. Sequences were obtained from PBMCs. The receptors come from a woman aged 55-69 years in good health and CMV-seropositive.

J is TRBJ2-1 and V is TRBV27, with 9 nucleotides matching TRBD2. J lost 0 bases, V lost 8 bases, and 5 bases had no gene match. There are 15 residues in the CDR3. CDR1 and CDR2 (germline): MNHEY, SMNVEV (reference sequence). The CDR3 DNA reads as TGTGCCAGCTCATTTAGCGGGAGCTCCTACAATGAGCAGTTCTTC. It is translated as CASSFSGSSYNEQFF.

J is TRBJ2-3 and V is TRBV4-3, with 8 bases identical to TRBD2. The CDR3 consists of 16 residues. Germline loops: CDR1 LGHNA, CDR2 YSLEER. V lost 0 bases and J lost 6; bases outside the gene matches: 8. In DNA form, the CDR3 reads TGCGCCAGCAGCCAAGACCTCGGGACTAGAGGGGATACGCAGTATTTT. Translated: CASSQDLGTRGDTQYF.

V usage is TRBV10-1 and J usage is TRBJ2-5; 11 bases align to TRBD2. The last part of the DNA fits TRBJ2-7 better; the J call may be wrong. CDR1 and CDR2 (germline): WNHNN, SYGVQD (reference sequence). This CDR3 contains 13 residues. In DNA form, the CDR3 reads TGCGCCAGCAGAGGGACTAGCGGTTACGAGCAGTACTTC. It translates to CASRGTSGYEQYF.

CDR3 sequence: CASSLGAGGSYEQYF. DNA for the CDR3: TGTGCCAGCAGCTTAGGGGCAGGGGGATCCTACGAGCAGTACTTC. The chain links TRBV7-2 to TRBJ2-7, with TRBD1 matching over 7 bases. Germline V CDR1 and CDR2: SGHTA, FQGNSA. The V gene end was trimmed by 1 base and the J gene end by 1 base; junction bases not matched to a gene: 4. This CDR3 region has 15 residues.

V and J are TRBV19 and TRBJ2-5, with TRBD1 as a possible D gene (5 bases). Germline V gene lookup returns CDR1 LNHDA and CDR2 SQIVND (reference sequence). This CDR3 region has 16 residues. Trimming took off 7 bases at V and 4 bases at J, with 22 bases between the two ends. The CDR3 DNA sequence: TGTGCCAGTAACCCAACCCAAGGGGTAGCCACAGAGACCCAGTACTTC. Translating gives CASNPTQGVATETQYF.

The chain links TRBV27 to TRBJ2-7; D is possibly TRBD1 (6 bases). The germline gives CDR1 MNHEY, CDR2 SMNVEV (reference sequence). The CDR3 loop spans 14 amino acids. With 3 bases removed from V and 1 base from J, the gap between germline ends came to 10 bases. In DNA form, the CDR3 reads TGTGCCAGCAGTTTGGGGGCAGGGTCCTACGAGCAGTACTTC. This encodes CASSLGAGSYEQYF.

Only one count was recorded for this clone. V usage is TRBV5-4 and J usage is TRBJ2-7, with 8 bases identical to TRBD1. With V trimmed by 4 bases and J by 0 bases, 6 bases remained unmatched. Germline-derived CDR1 and CDR2 are SGHNT and YYREEE (reference sequence). The CDR3 consists of 15 residues. Written as DNA, the CDR3 is TGTGCCAGCAGCGGAGGACAGGGTACCTCCTACGAGCAGTACTTC. Its protein is CASSGGQGTSYEQYF.

This rearrangement joins TRBV7-2 to TRBJ2-2, with TRBD1 matching over 7 bases. CDR3 size: 14 residues. Germline CDR1 is SGHTA and CDR2 is FQGNSA. The junction had 8 bases not matched to a gene; V was cut back by 5 bases and J by 8 bases. The CDR3 protein is CASSPWTGPGELFF. CDR3 sequence (DNA): TGTGCCAGCAGCCCCTGGACAGGCCCGGGGGAGCTGTTTTTT. Filled out from reference TRBV7-2 and TRBJ2-2, the complete variable domain reads GAGVSQSPSNKVTEKGKDVELRCDPISGHTALYWYRQSLGQGLEFLIYFQGNSAPDKSGLPSDRFSAERTGGSVSTLTIQRTQQEDSAVYLCASSPWTGPGELFFGEGSRLTVL.

The chain couples TRBV29-1 to TRBJ1-2; no definite D call. The CDR3 is made up of 13 amino acids. Germline CDR1 SQVTM, CDR2 ANQGSEA. Trimming took off 3 bases at V and 4 bases at J, with 12 bases between the two ends. CDR3 coding DNA: TGCAGCGTTGATCTCGGTAGATTCTATGGCTACACCTTC. Its protein product is CSVDLGRFYGYTF.

The count of this clone is one. This rearrangement joins TRBV15 to TRBJ1-2, with 7 bases matching TRBD1. V was clipped by 4 bases and J by 8 bases; unmatched bases: 7. The CDR3 is 13 residues long. Germline CDR1 is LNHNV and CDR2 is YYDKDF (reference sequence). CDR3 protein: CATSITGVGGYTF. Written as DNA, the CDR3 is TGTGCCACCAGCATAACAGGGGTCGGGGGCTACACCTTC.

CDR3 protein: CASTQSGDPLHF. In nucleotides, the CDR3 is TGTGCCAGCACCCAATCGGGAGACCCCCTCCACTTT. The chain carries TRBV7-8 and TRBJ1-6, with D unclear. In germline, CDR1 is SGHVS, CDR2 FQNEAQ. Trimming cost V 7 bases and J 13 bases, with 14 bases left between them. CDR3 size: 12 residues. The variable domain in full, completed from reference TRBV7-8 and TRBJ1-6, reads GAGVSQSPRYKVAKRGQDVALRCDPISGHVSLFWYQQALGQGPEFLTYFQNEAQLDKSGLPSDRFFAERPEGSVSTLKIQRTQQEDSAVYLCASTQSGDPLHFGNGTRLTVT.

The gene calls are TRBV28 and TRBJ1-6; D is undetermined. From germline, CDR1 is MDHEN and CDR2 SYDVKM. The ends were cut back, 6 bases at V and 8 bases at J, with 5 bases in the middle. The CDR3 length is 11 residues. CDR3 sequence reads: CASSFDSPLHF. In DNA form, the CDR3 reads TGTGCCAGCAGCTTTGATTCACCCCTCCACTTT.

The chain joins TRBV18 to TRBJ1-1; maybe TRBD1 (6 bases). This CDR3 comprises 16 residues. Trimming took off 0 bases at V and 4 bases at J, with 15 bases between the two ends. Germline loops: CDR1 KGHSH, CDR2 LQKENI. CDR3 amino acids: CASSPPNGGRGTEAFF. CDR3 DNA sequence: TGTGCCAGCTCACCACCGAACGGGGGGCGAGGCACTGAAGCTTTCTTT.

V and J are TRBV7-3 and TRBJ2-1; D call uncertain. Germline V gene sequence: CDR1 SGHTA, CDR2 FQGTGA. Trimming stripped 5 bases from V and 4 bases from J, with 15 bases between. The CDR3 is made up of 15 amino acids. CDR3 nucleotides: TGTGCCAGCAGCCCCGAGGTGAAGCCTTACAATGAGCAGTTCTTC. Its protein is CASSPEVKPYNEQFF.

V is TRBV7-2 and J is TRBJ2-2; the match to TRBD2 covers 7 bases. There are 15 residues in the CDR3. Germline CDR1 reads SGHTA; CDR2 reads FQGNSA. The V and J ends lost 1 base and 4 bases, in that order; junction bases with no gene match: 3. The CDR3 DNA reads as TGTGCCAGCAGCTTAGAAGCGGGATTCACCGGGGAGCTGTTTTTT. This codes for CASSLEAGFTGELFF.

The chain employs TRBV28 and TRBJ1-1, with 7 bases that match TRBD1. Germline trimming cut 5 bases from V and 1 base from J; bases unmatched to any gene: 10. The CDR3 totals 16 residues. Germline V gene data show CDR1 as MDHEN and CDR2 as SYDVKM. The CDR3 here is CASSRDQGVENTEAFF. DNA of the CDR3: TGTGCCAGCAGTCGAGATCAGGGGGTTGAGAACACTGAAGCTTTCTTT.

This clone was observed a handful of times. The chain links TRBV11-3 to TRBJ2-1; D gene uncertain. Germline V gene sequence: CDR1 SGHNT, CDR2 YENEEA. Trimming shortened V by 6 bases and J by 7 bases, and 10 bases separated the two germline ends. The CDR3 is made up of 12 amino acids. The CDR3 coding sequence is TGTGCCAGCAGTCCCCTAAAGAATGAGCAGTTCTTC. Protein product: CASSPLKNEQFF.

CDR3 region: CASSPPGNQPQHF. The CDR3 DNA sequence: TGTGCCAGCAGCCCCCCAGGGAATCAGCCCCAGCATTTT. This chain links TRBV14 with TRBJ1-5; tentative D call: TRBD1 (5 bases). The CDR3 spans 13 residues. CDR1 is SGHDN, CDR2 FVKESK, per germline. V was shortened by 4 bases and J by 4 bases, with 8 bases between the two germline ends.

The chain has TRBV19 and TRBJ2-3; 11 bases are a match to TRBD1. J lost 3 bases, V lost 7 bases, and 3 bases had no gene match. This CDR3 has 14 residues. Germline V gene sequence: CDR1 LNHDA, CDR2 SQIVND (reference sequence). The CDR3 DNA reads as TGTGCCAGTACCCGGGACAGGGGGACAGATACGCAGTATTTT. It encodes CASTRDRGTDTQYF.

V usage is TRBV30 and J usage is TRBJ2-5; perhaps TRBD2 as D (6 bases). The DNA end favors TRBJ2-7, so the J call may be wrong. Germline CDR1 is GTSNPN and CDR2 is SVGIG (reference sequence). This CDR3 spans 14 amino acids. CDR3 sequence reads: CAWSPTGSYYEQYF. The CDR3 bases are TGTGCCTGGAGCCCCACCGGGAGTTACTACGAGCAGTACTTC.